This entry lists 2 T cell receptor beta chains sequenced from one sample in a study of CD8+ T cells in alopecia areata. Researchers sorted pooled cutaneous lymph node cells on the basis of CD4, CD8alpha, NKG2D, NKG2ACE and other markers. After isolation, RNA underwent reverse transcription to generate cDNA as the sequencing template. This table comes from immunoSEQ multiplex PCR, and its TCRdb copy is limited to in-frame clones, with some not included. Sampling found 270,000 or so clones, none seen once. The sample was CD4+ T cells sorted from a lymph node. Receptors were obtained from a C3H/HeJ mouse with alopecia areata. As its MHC haplotype, the strain has H2-k.

In this sample, this clone turned up a few times. The gene symbols are mouse symbols. The CDR3 end is not reached by the read, which stops 4 residues before it; the germline J gene fills it in. Other DNA sequences within the sample encode an identical CDR3. This chain joins TRBV19 and TRBJ2-4, with D perhaps TRBD2 (6 bases). V lost 0 bases and J lost 1, with 6 bases in between. Germline V gene lookup returns CDR1 FNHDT and CDR2 SITEND (reference sequence). The CDR3 loop spans 14 amino acids. The CDR3 region is CASSIVGGQNTLYF. CDR3 bases read: TGTGCCAGCAGTATAGTGGGGGGTCAAAAC.

Turning to this clone: The germline and genes are mouse ones. The read falls 4 residues short of the CDR3 end, and the missing part is taken from the germline J gene. The chain employs TRBV19 and TRBJ2-4; 10 positions agree with TRBD2. V trimming: 2 bases; J trimming: 2 bases; junction bases outside the gene matches: 5. Germline CDR1 reads FNHDT; CDR2 reads SITEND (reference sequence). The length of the CDR3 is 16 residues. Incomplete CDR3 DNA: TGTGCCAGCAGTATCCCTGGGGGGGCGACTCAAAAC. This encodes CASSIPGGATQN. The CDR3 as a whole reads CASSIPGGATQNTLYF.